A single T cell receptor (beta chain) is shown here with its context. The table came from immunoSEQ multiplex PCR; TCRdb's copy has only in-frame clones and leaves some out. The data contain approximately 140,000 clones, around 83% of them seen just once; the ten biggest clones take up roughly 5.7%. The data were taken from a study of blood T cell repertoires in COVID-19. Study-level information: Donors in the United States, Italy and Spain gave samples during acute or convalescent COVID-19. Sources were T cells, B-cell-depleted T cells, or PBMCs; the material itself was cDNA or gDNA.

Participants reported their clinical history, and cohort assignment relied on those reports. Exposed study participants had met a COVID-19 case within 2 weeks before entry. Sequenced material: PBMCs or T cells enriched from blood (not recorded which). This clonotype originated in a woman in her fifties or sixties who had been exposed to COVID-19.

CDR3 loop: CASSSRPSPRGTEAFF. CDR3 bases: TGCGCCAGCAGTTCACGACCGTCACCCAGGGGGACTGAAGCTTTCTTT. This rearrangement joins TRBV10-1 to TRBJ1-1; TRBD1 matches at 7 bases. With 5 bases clipped from V and 5 bases from J, the junction kept 14 bases outside the gene matches. This CDR3 is 16 amino acids long. The germline CDR1 and CDR2 sequences are WNHNN and SYGVQD (reference sequence).